The entry below describes one TCR beta chain. The CDR3 extends over 13 amino acids. Trimming cost V 4 bases and J 3 bases, with 10 bases left between them. Germline V gene data show CDR1 as SQVTM and CDR2 as ANQGSEA. These data belong to a study of shared clonotypes between healthy human individuals. CD45RO-negative cells were positively selected for CCR7, leaving out terminally differentiated effector memory CD45RA+ cells. Donors, without exception, were Caucasian adults residing in Nashville, Tennessee. An even split of each subset's genomic DNA across several immunoSEQ plates was performed. As processed by the authors: There were no quality scores in the junction-only immunoSEQ sequences, so filtering differed. Repertoires were generated with immunoSEQ multiplex PCR, while TCRdb's copy carries only in-frame clones and drops some. Clone size and V and J calls were adopted from that table, with D and trimming inferred from the DNA. Seen here are about 2 million clones, about 94% observed once, and the top ten hold more than 0.95%.

V and J are TRBV29-1 and TRBJ1-5, with unresolved D. The receptor comes from a man between 18 and 29 years old in good health. The sequenced sample consisted of naive CD8+ T cells sorted from blood. As DNA, the CDR3 is TGCAGCGTTGTACTATCGGACAATCAGCCCCAGCATTTT. Translated: CSVVLSDNQPQHF. Full variable domain (rest looked up from reference TRBV29-1 and TRBJ1-5): SAVISQKPSRDICQRGTSLTIQCQVDSQVTMMFWYRQQPGQSLTLIATANQGSEATYESGFVIDKFPISRPNLTFSTLTVSNMSPEDSSIYLCSVVLSDNQPQHFGDGTRLSIL.